The 5 T cell receptor beta chains below were found in one sample sequenced in a study of cytomegalovirus exposure and HLA in healthy donors (dated by TCRdb to 2016 to 2017). The receptor library was made with the immunoSEQ multiplex PCR assay. A mixture of 60 forward primers for TCR Vbeta segments and 13 reverse primers for TCR Jbeta segments was used in the multiplex PCR. In TCRdb, the immuneACCESS table is reduced to in-frame sequences with V and J assigned. These tables do not hold every clone; where another copy was compared, an unresolved V gene accounts for under half, and the others remain unexplained. The sample table contains about 190,000 clones; only one count was recorded for approximately 79% of them. The biggest ten clones account for roughly 1.5% of the sample. Sample: PBMCs. The source of these receptors is a young woman in good health and CMV-seronegative.

This clone has only one observation. V usage is TRBV6-1 and J usage is TRBJ1-6, with a possible D match to TRBD1 (5 bases). This CDR3 spans 16 amino acids. Trimming removed 4 bases from V and 8 bases from J, with 18 bases in between. CDR1 and CDR2 (germline): MNHNS, SASEGT. The CDR3 sequence is CASSAAWTIGDSPLHF. In DNA, the CDR3 is TGTGCCAGCAGTGCGGCATGGACAATAGGGGATTCACCCCTCCACTTT.

This chain uses TRBV6-4 with TRBJ2-7, with 12 bases identical to TRBD2. With V trimmed by 0 bases and J by 7 bases, 13 bases remained unmatched. Germline values: CDR1 MRHNA, CDR2 SNTAGT. The CDR3 contains 18 residues. The CDR3 sequence: CASSDSRLAGDKVGEQYF. CDR3 nucleotides: TGTGCCAGCAGTGACTCCAGACTAGCGGGAGATAAAGTCGGAGAGCAGTACTTC.

The rearrangement uses TRBV18 and TRBJ2-5; 13 positions match TRBD2. CDR3 length: 17 residues. The germline V gene encodes CDR1 KGHSH and CDR2 LQKENI. Germline trimming cut 3 bases from V and 5 bases from J; bases unmatched to any gene: 9. The CDR3 nucleotides read TGTGCCAGCTCACCCAGGACTAGCGGGAGTACCGAGGAGACCCAGTACTTC. Residues: CASSPRTSGSTEETQYF.

There are a few counts of this clone. The rearrangement joins TRBV4-3 to TRBJ2-7, with 7 bases aligning to TRBD1. After removal of 1 base from V and 6 bases from J, the junction contained 9 bases not matched to a gene. The CDR3 runs to 15 residues. The germline V gene has CDR1 LGHNA and CDR2 YSLEER. CDR3 loop: CASSQAFEGGFEQYF. CDR3 DNA: TGCGCCAGCAGCCAAGCGTTTGAAGGGGGCTTCGAGCAGTACTTC.

The V and J genes are TRBV5-1 and TRBJ2-7; 11 bases match TRBD1. There are 15 residues in the CDR3. Germline V CDR1 and CDR2: SGHRS, YFSETQ. V dropped 4 bases and J dropped 5; count of bases not matched to a gene: 8. The CDR3 loop is CASSLSGTGGDEQYF. CDR3 DNA: TGCGCCAGCAGCCTTAGCGGGACAGGGGGGGACGAGCAGTACTTC. Filled out from reference TRBV5-1 and TRBJ2-7, the complete variable domain reads KAGVTQTPRYLIKTRGQQVTLSCSPISGHRSVSWYQQTPGQGLQFLFEYFSETQRNKGNFPGRFSGRQFSNSRSEMNVSTLELGDSALYLCASSLSGTGGDEQYFGPGTRLTVT.